Listed below are T cell receptor beta chains from one sample, sequenced in a study of blood T cells in healthy people across ages. TCRdb fed the 5' RACE reads into MiXCR, producing one record per CDR3 protein. The table includes 850,000 to 1,000,000 distinct CDR3 sequences, roughly 51% detected once. The material sequenced was blood. These receptors originate from a woman in her sixties in good health. The CDR3 runs from the conserved cysteine through the conserved F or W. A D gene is named only where the DNA matches it firmly. The listing skips clone size in some rows; elsewhere it reads once, few, many or a size class.

abundance	j_gene	d_gene	v_gene	CDR3aa	CDR3nt
many	TRBJ1-2	-	TRBV6-1	CASSESGGGYTF	TGTGCCAGCAGTGAATCGGGGGGCGGCTACACCTTC
-	TRBJ2-2	TRBD2	TRBV7-2	CASSTSWVGGSGGLFF	TGTGCCAGCAGCACGTCCTGGGTAGGAGGAAGCGGGGGCCTGTTTTTT
-	TRBJ2-7	TRBD1	TRBV12-3/TRBV12-4	CASRGQSSSYEQYF	TGTGCCAGCAGGGGACAGAGTTCCTCCTACGAGCAGTACTTC
-	TRBJ2-7	TRBD1	TRBV11-2	CASSLQGGLTYEQYF	TGTGCCAGCAGCCTCCAAGGGGGCTTGACCTACGAGCAGTACTTC
-	TRBJ2-2	-	TRBV11-2	CASSLERTNTGELFF	TGTGCCAGCAGCTTAGAAAGGACGAACACCGGGGAGCTGTTTTTT
-	TRBJ1-2	-	TRBV5-1	CASNAAGENYGYTF	TGCGCCAGCAACGCTGCAGGAGAAAACTATGGCTACACCTTC
-	TRBJ2-2	-	TRBV2	CASKVVGSVGSGELFF	TGTGCCAGCAAGGTGGTCGGGAGTGTGGGTTCCGGGGAGCTGTTTTTT
-	TRBJ2-1	TRBD2	TRBV4-2	CASRGGRPYNEQFF	TGTGCCAGCAGGGGGGGGAGACCCTACAATGAGCAGTTCTTC
few	TRBJ2-5	-	TRBV30	CAWSVSGQKETQYF	TGTGCCTGGAGTGTATCTGGACAGAAAGAGACCCAGTACTTC
-	TRBJ2-6	-	TRBV9	CARPHTTVSLSGANVLTF	TGTGCCAGGCCCCACACGACAGTTTCCCTATCTGGGGCCAACGTCCTGACTTTC
few	TRBJ2-5	-	TRBV29-1	CSVAVPGETQYF	TGCAGCGTTGCTGTCCCCGGGGAGACCCAGTACTTC
-	TRBJ2-3	-	TRBV7-3	CASSLTARTSTDTQYF	TGTGCCAGCAGCTTAACTGCCCGGACTAGCACAGATACGCAGTATTTT
few	TRBJ1-5	-	TRBV6-6	CASSYAGQGGQPQHF	TGTGCCAGCAGTTACGCTGGGCAGGGAGGCCAGCCCCAGCATTTT
-	TRBJ2-7	-	TRBV12-3/TRBV12-4	CASSFIIGEANEQYF	TGTGCCAGCAGTTTTATTATCGGGGAAGCTAACGAGCAGTACTTC
-	TRBJ2-5	-	TRBV6-5	CASSYVTGSDETQYF	TGTGCCAGCAGTTACGTAACAGGGTCGGATGAGACCCAGTACTTC
-	TRBJ2-7	-	TRBV6-2/TRBV6-3	CASSFVVFRPGLDNSYEQYF	TGTGCCAGCAGTTTCGTTGTCTTCCGTCCGGGACTTGATAACTCCTACGAGCAGTACTTC
few	TRBJ2-3	-	TRBV2	CASSSGRVASDTQYF	TGTGCCAGCTCCTCGGGCAGGGTGGCCTCAGATACGCAGTATTTT
-	TRBJ2-6	-	TRBV28	CASLPNSAGANVLTF	TGTGCCAGTCTCCCAAACAGCGCTGGGGCCAACGTCCTGACTTTC
-	TRBJ2-7	-	TRBV10-3	CAISRDIDNEQYF	TGTGCCATCAGCCGGGACATAGACAATGAGCAGTACTTC
-	TRBJ2-5	TRBD2	TRBV12-3/TRBV12-4	CASSLNGRAGETQYF	TGTGCCAGCAGCTTAAATGGGAGGGCGGGAGAGACCCAGTACTTC
once	TRBJ2-3	TRBD2	TRBV20-1	CSARDGGLATDTQYF	TGCAGTGCTAGAGATGGGGGACTAGCCACAGATACGCAGTATTTT
few	TRBJ2-7	TRBD1	TRBV30	CAWSVVTGGEQYF	TGTGCCTGGAGTGTAGTCACAGGGGGCGAGCAGTACTTC
-	TRBJ2-5	TRBD2	TRBV7-2	CASSLTGPGASGRDGTQYF	TGTGCCAGCAGCTTAACAGGGCCCGGGGCTAGCGGGAGGGATGGGACCCAGTACTTC
-	TRBJ2-1	-	TRBV20-1	CSAPDKANEQFF	TGCAGTGCCCCGGACAAGGCCAATGAGCAGTTCTTC
-	TRBJ2-3	-	TRBV12-3/TRBV12-4	CASGLRGDTQYF	TGTGCCAGCGGATTAAGGGGCGATACGCAGTATTTT
-	TRBJ1-1	-	TRBV5-1	CASTTAAMNTEAFF	TGCGCCAGCACAACGGCCGCCATGAACACTGAAGCTTTCTTT
-	TRBJ2-1	TRBD2	TRBV28	CASSTTSVSSYNEQFF	TGTGCCAGCAGCACGACTAGCGTAAGCTCCTACAATGAGCAGTTCTTC
-	TRBJ2-5	-	TRBV4-2	CASSLEVGETKYF	TGTGCCAGCAGCCTGGAGGTCGGGGAGACCAAGTACTTC
-	TRBJ1-1	-	TRBV5-1	CASSLTVRMDTEAFF	TGCGCCAGCAGCTTGACTGTCAGGATGGACACTGAAGCTTTCTTT
few	TRBJ1-2	-	TRBV12-3/TRBV12-4	CASSPGGSGYTF	TGTGCCAGCAGTCCGGGGGGTTCCGGCTACACCTTC
few	TRBJ2-7	-	TRBV13	CASSSAPKFYEQYF	TGTGCCAGCAGCTCCGCCCCAAAGTTCTACGAGCAGTACTTC
-	TRBJ2-1	TRBD2	TRBV5-1	CASSLRTTSGRNDEQFF	TGCGCCAGCAGCTTGCGGACGACTAGCGGGAGGAACGATGAGCAGTTCTTC
-	TRBJ2-7	-	TRBV7-2	CASNSRDSTTF	TGTGCCAGCAACTCCCGGGACTCGACTACCTTC
-	TRBJ2-3	-	TRBV9	CASSVREWANTDTQYF	TGTGCCAGCAGCGTAAGGGAGTGGGCGAACACAGATACGCAGTATTTT
few	TRBJ1-1	-	TRBV5-6	CASSLGPRANTEAFF	TGTGCCAGCAGTTTAGGCCCTAGAGCGAACACTGAAGCTTTCTTT
-	TRBJ1-2	-	TRBV7-2	CASSFKGLPYGYTF	TGTGCCAGCAGCTTTAAAGGACTTCCTTATGGCTACACCTTC
few	TRBJ2-1	TRBD2	TRBV20-1	CSARNSGYTYNEQFF	TGCAGTGCTAGAAATAGCGGGTACACCTACAATGAGCAGTTCTTC
-	TRBJ2-3	-	TRBV4-3	CASSHRAVGDTQYF	TGCGCCAGCAGCCATCGGGCTGTGGGGGATACGCAGTATTTT
-	TRBJ2-3	TRBD1	TRBV24-1	CATSDTWTGRKVTQYF	TGTGCCACCAGTGACACCTGGACAGGGAGGAAGGTTACGCAGTATTTT
-	TRBJ1-2	-	TRBV12-3/TRBV12-4	CASSPSRGYGYTF	TGTGCCAGCAGCCCCAGTAGGGGTTATGGCTACACCTTC
-	TRBJ2-5	-	TRBV4-2	CASSQGRAAQETQYF	TGTGCCAGCAGCCAAGGGAGGGCAGCTCAAGAGACCCAGTACTTC
-	TRBJ2-1	TRBD2	TRBV28	CASSKASGRATEQFF	TGTGCCAGCAGCAAAGCTAGCGGGAGGGCCACTGAGCAGTTCTTC
-	TRBJ2-5	-	TRBV10-3	CAISAAQETQYF	TGTGCCATCAGTGCAGCCCAAGAGACCCAGTACTTC
few	TRBJ1-2	-	TRBV15	CATSREWRNGYTF	TGTGCCACCAGCAGAGAGTGGAGAAATGGCTACACCTTC
-	TRBJ2-3	TRBD2	TRBV9	CASSVATGLAGRDTQYF	TGTGCCAGCAGCGTAGCTACGGGACTAGCAGGAAGAGATACGCAGTATTTT
-	TRBJ2-1	-	TRBV20-1	CSATRAVSSYNEQFF	TGCAGTGCCACCCGGGCGGTCAGCTCCTACAATGAGCAGTTCTTC
-	TRBJ2-7	TRBD1	TRBV11-2	CASSKDRAGYEQYF	TGTGCCAGCAGCAAGGACAGGGCCGGCTACGAGCAGTACTTC
-	TRBJ1-2	-	TRBV5-1	CASSLVINYGYTF	TGCGCCAGCAGCTTGGTTATAAACTATGGCTACACCTTC
few	TRBJ1-2	-	TRBV19	CASSIDLSEASYTF	TGTGCCAGTAGTATAGATCTGTCGGAGGCGAGCTACACCTTC
few	TRBJ1-2	-	TRBV29-1	CSVGKQGFDYGYTF	TGCAGCGTTGGAAAACAGGGTTTTGACTATGGCTACACCTTC